Listed below are T cell receptor beta chains from one sample, sequenced in a study of T cell responses to AZD1222 COVID-19 vaccine. Here immunoSEQ multiplex PCR was the method, and the copy in TCRdb shows in-frame clones only, minus some. Altogether some 200,000 clones are present, about 93% being singletons, with the ten largest covering more than 0.8%. The sequences come from peripheral blood, collected 28 days after the second AZD1222 dose. These receptors were taken from an adult who received the AZD1222 COVID-19 vaccine. The CDR3 runs from the conserved cysteine through the conserved F or W. D genes are given only for firm matches. The size entry is marked missing in some rows and otherwise reads once, few, many or a size class.

CDR3 protein: CASSLAGVKNIQYF
CDR3 DNA: TGTGCCAGCAGCTTAGCGGGGGTCAAAAACATTCAGTACTTC
V gene: TRBV7-9
D gene: NA
J gene: TRBJ2-4
clone size: NA

CDR3 protein: CASSYPMLETQYF
CDR3 DNA: TGTGCCAGCAGTTACCCCATGTTAGAGACCCAGTACTTC
V gene: TRBV6-2/TRBV6-3
D gene: NA
J gene: TRBJ2-5
clone size: NA

CDR3 protein: CASSQGSGISGNTIYF
CDR3 DNA: TGCGCCAGCAGCCAAGGGTCGGGGATCTCTGGAAACACCATATATTTT
V gene: TRBV4-3
D gene: NA
J gene: TRBJ1-3
clone size: once

CDR3 protein: CASSASWAVTTGNEKLFF
CDR3 DNA: TGTGCCAGCAGTGCCTCCTGGGCGGTTACGACGGGTAATGAAAAACTGTTTTTT
V gene: TRBV25-1
D gene: NA
J gene: TRBJ1-4
clone size: NA

CDR3 protein: CASSTGTSGGATETQYF
CDR3 DNA: TGTGCCAGCAGCACGGGGACTAGCGGGGGGGCAACAGAGACCCAGTACTTC
V gene: TRBV7-3
D gene: TRBD2
J gene: TRBJ2-5
clone size: NA

CDR3 protein: CASSVAQGLETQYF
CDR3 DNA: TGTGCCAGCAGCGTAGCTCAGGGGCTTGAGACCCAGTACTTC
V gene: TRBV9
D gene: NA
J gene: TRBJ2-5
clone size: NA

CDR3 protein: CASSPGTSGGYEQYF
CDR3 DNA: TGTGCCAGCAGTCCAGGGACTAGCGGGGGCTACGAGCAGTACTTC
V gene: TRBV27
D gene: TRBD2
J gene: TRBJ2-7
clone size: NA

CDR3 protein: CASSQEGDGGYTF
CDR3 DNA: TGCGCCAGCAGCCAAGAGGGGGACGGCGGCTACACCTTC
V gene: TRBV4-3
D gene: NA
J gene: TRBJ1-2
clone size: NA

CDR3 protein: CATSGRASTEAFF
CDR3 DNA: TGTGCCACCAGTGGGAGGGCGTCCACTGAAGCTTTCTTT
V gene: TRBV24-1
D gene: NA
J gene: TRBJ1-1
clone size: NA

CDR3 protein: CASSRTGNTEAFF
CDR3 DNA: TGTGCCAGTAGTAGGACAGGGAACACTGAAGCTTTCTTT
V gene: TRBV19
D gene: TRBD1
J gene: TRBJ1-1
clone size: NA

CDR3 protein: CASSTQGTGNTIYF
CDR3 DNA: TGTGCCAGCAGTACACAGGGGACTGGAAACACCATATATTTT
V gene: TRBV6-5
D gene: TRBD1
J gene: TRBJ1-3
clone size: NA

CDR3 protein: CASRTSDGGTGELFF
CDR3 DNA: TGTGCCAGTCGGACTAGCGATGGGGGCACCGGGGAGCTGTTTTTT
V gene: TRBV19
D gene: TRBD2
J gene: TRBJ2-2
clone size: NA

CDR3 protein: CASSLRSEQYF
CDR3 DNA: TGTGCCAGCAGTTTACGGAGCGAGCAGTACTTC
V gene: TRBV3-1/TRBV3-2
D gene: NA
J gene: TRBJ2-7
clone size: NA

CDR3 protein: CASSPDRATGELFF
CDR3 DNA: TGTGCCAGCAGCCCGGACAGGGCCACCGGGGAGCTGTTTTTT
V gene: TRBV7-2
D gene: TRBD1
J gene: TRBJ2-2
clone size: NA

CDR3 protein: CASHGEGRNTEAFF
CDR3 DNA: TGTGCCAGCCACGGAGAGGGGCGTAACACTGAAGCTTTCTTT
V gene: TRBV6-5
D gene: NA
J gene: TRBJ1-1
clone size: NA

CDR3 protein: CASSQGSVYNEKLFF
CDR3 DNA: TGCGCCAGCAGCCAAGGGTCGGTCTATAATGAAAAACTGTTTTTT
V gene: TRBV4-3
D gene: NA
J gene: TRBJ1-4
clone size: NA

CDR3 protein: CATRGDRGRINNSPLHF
CDR3 DNA: TGTGCCACCAGAGGCGACAGGGGGCGTATAAATAATTCACCCCTCCACTTT
V gene: TRBV15
D gene: TRBD1
J gene: TRBJ1-6
clone size: NA

CDR3 protein: CASIPRGTNEKLFF
CDR3 DNA: TGTGCCAGCATCCCCAGGGGGACTAATGAAAAACTGTTTTTT
V gene: TRBV6-2/TRBV6-3
D gene: TRBD1
J gene: TRBJ1-4
clone size: NA

CDR3 protein: CASSVGRGDTEAFF
CDR3 DNA: TGTGCCAGCAGCGTAGGGCGGGGGGACACTGAAGCTTTCTTT
V gene: TRBV9
D gene: NA
J gene: TRBJ1-1
clone size: NA

CDR3 protein: CASSVVGTGYNEQFF
CDR3 DNA: TGTGCCAGCAGCGTAGTAGGGACAGGATACAATGAGCAGTTCTTC
V gene: TRBV9
D gene: TRBD1
J gene: TRBJ2-1
clone size: NA

CDR3 protein: CASSPLSGDEKLFF
CDR3 DNA: TGTGCCAGCAGTCCTTTATCAGGGGATGAAAAACTGTTTTTT
V gene: TRBV2
D gene: NA
J gene: TRBJ1-4
clone size: NA

CDR3 protein: CASSLRGPSTDTQYF
CDR3 DNA: TGCGCCAGCAGCTTGCGGGGGCCTAGCACAGATACGCAGTATTTT
V gene: TRBV5-1
D gene: NA
J gene: TRBJ2-3
clone size: NA

CDR3 protein: CASSRQANYGYTF
CDR3 DNA: TGTGCCAGCAGCCGACAGGCTAACTATGGCTACACCTTC
V gene: TRBV28
D gene: NA
J gene: TRBJ1-2
clone size: once

CDR3 protein: CASSFQRLNTGELFF
CDR3 DNA: TGTGCCAGCAGCTTTCAGCGGTTAAACACCGGGGAGCTGTTTTTT
V gene: TRBV9
D gene: NA
J gene: TRBJ2-2
clone size: NA

CDR3 protein: CAWRRVGGNEKLFF
CDR3 DNA: TGTGCCTGGAGGAGGGTTGGAGGGAATGAAAAACTGTTTTTT
V gene: TRBV30
D gene: NA
J gene: TRBJ1-4
clone size: NA

CDR3 protein: CASSYGPETQYF
CDR3 DNA: TGTGCCAGCAGCTACGGCCCGGAGACCCAGTACTTC
V gene: TRBV3-1/TRBV3-2
D gene: NA
J gene: TRBJ2-5
clone size: NA

CDR3 protein: CASSPARGESPGYGYTF
CDR3 DNA: TGTGCCAGCAGCCCCGCCCGGGGGGAGAGCCCTGGCTATGGCTACACCTTC
V gene: TRBV4-2
D gene: NA
J gene: TRBJ1-2
clone size: NA

CDR3 protein: CASSGGSPKAYTF
CDR3 DNA: TGTGCCAGCAGCGGCGGAAGCCCCAAGGCTTACACCTTC
V gene: TRBV9
D gene: NA
J gene: TRBJ1-2
clone size: NA

CDR3 protein: CASSQNLGGQTQYF
CDR3 DNA: TGTGCCAGCAGCCAAAATTTAGGCGGGCAGACCCAGTACTTC
V gene: TRBV14
D gene: NA
J gene: TRBJ2-5
clone size: NA

CDR3 protein: CASTNAGGAGNQPQHF
CDR3 DNA: TGTGCCAGCACCAATGCAGGGGGCGCGGGCAATCAGCCCCAGCATTTT
V gene: TRBV5-6
D gene: TRBD1
J gene: TRBJ1-5
clone size: NA

CDR3 protein: CAISGLAGASAPNEQFF
CDR3 DNA: TGTGCCATCTCGGGACTAGCGGGGGCCTCAGCGCCCAATGAGCAGTTCTTC
V gene: TRBV10-3
D gene: TRBD2
J gene: TRBJ2-1
clone size: NA

CDR3 protein: CASSPGGERTGELFF
CDR3 DNA: TGTGCCAGCAGCCCAGGGGGCGAGCGCACCGGGGAGCTGTTTTTT
V gene: TRBV7-3
D gene: TRBD1
J gene: TRBJ2-2
clone size: NA

CDR3 protein: CASRPSGGTGELFF
CDR3 DNA: TGTGCCAGCAGGCCTAGCGGGGGGACCGGGGAGCTGTTTTTT
V gene: TRBV2
D gene: TRBD2
J gene: TRBJ2-2
clone size: once

CDR3 protein: CASSRGTAQETQYF
CDR3 DNA: TGTGCCAGCAGCCGGGGGACTGCCCAAGAGACCCAGTACTTC
V gene: TRBV7-9
D gene: NA
J gene: TRBJ2-5
clone size: NA

CDR3 protein: CASSQRGLAPTDTQYF
CDR3 DNA: TGTGCCAGCAGCCAGCGGGGACTAGCCCCCACAGATACGCAGTATTTT
V gene: TRBV7-8
D gene: TRBD2
J gene: TRBJ2-3
clone size: NA

CDR3 protein: CASSLALRQGWNTEAFF
CDR3 DNA: TGTGCCAGCAGCTTAGCGCTAAGACAGGGATGGAACACTGAAGCTTTCTTT
V gene: TRBV7-2
D gene: TRBD1
J gene: TRBJ1-1
clone size: NA

CDR3 protein: CASSGTGGFNEKLFF
CDR3 DNA: TGTGCCAGCAGCGGAACAGGGGGTTTCAATGAAAAACTGTTTTTT
V gene: TRBV7-8
D gene: TRBD1
J gene: TRBJ1-4
clone size: few

CDR3 protein: CASSLPGTLHGYTF
CDR3 DNA: TGTGCCAGTAGTTTGCCGGGTACATTGCATGGCTACACCTTC
V gene: TRBV19
D gene: NA
J gene: TRBJ1-2
clone size: NA

CDR3 protein: CATSRRTSPGIQYF
CDR3 DNA: TGTGCCACCAGCAGACGGACTAGCCCCGGCATTCAGTACTTC
V gene: TRBV15
D gene: TRBD2
J gene: TRBJ2-4
clone size: NA

CDR3 protein: CASSPPRGNSPLHF
CDR3 DNA: TGTGCCAGCAGCCCCCCACGGGGGAATTCACCCCTCCACTTT
V gene: TRBV3-1/TRBV3-2
D gene: NA
J gene: TRBJ1-6
clone size: NA

CDR3 protein: CASSVVGTGARTEAFF
CDR3 DNA: TGTGCCAGCAGCGTAGTCGGGACAGGGGCTCGCACTGAAGCTTTCTTT
V gene: TRBV9
D gene: TRBD1
J gene: TRBJ1-1
clone size: NA

CDR3 protein: CASSSTQGYQPQHF
CDR3 DNA: TGTGCCAGCAGCTCCACACAGGGCTATCAGCCCCAGCATTTT
V gene: TRBV7-2
D gene: NA
J gene: TRBJ1-5
clone size: NA

CDR3 protein: CASSTTGYTF
CDR3 DNA: TGTGCCAGCAGTACGACCGGTTACACCTTC
V gene: TRBV2
D gene: NA
J gene: TRBJ1-2
clone size: NA

CDR3 protein: CASSQSSQASGANVLTF
CDR3 DNA: TGCGCCAGCAGCCAATCATCCCAGGCGTCTGGGGCCAACGTCCTGACTTTC
V gene: TRBV4-1
D gene: NA
J gene: TRBJ2-6
clone size: once

CDR3 protein: CASSIGLAGAPYQETQYF
CDR3 DNA: TGTGCCAGTAGTATAGGACTAGCGGGGGCGCCGTACCAAGAGACCCAGTACTTC
V gene: TRBV19
D gene: TRBD2
J gene: TRBJ2-5
clone size: NA

CDR3 protein: CASNRDRDYGYTF
CDR3 DNA: TGTGCCAGCAACAGGGACAGGGACTATGGCTACACCTTC
V gene: TRBV11-2
D gene: TRBD1
J gene: TRBJ1-2
clone size: NA

CDR3 protein: CASSLSGRGYTF
CDR3 DNA: TGTGCCAGCAGCCTTTCGGGGAGAGGCTACACCTTC
V gene: TRBV16
D gene: NA
J gene: TRBJ1-2
clone size: NA

CDR3 protein: CASTAYDNEQFF
CDR3 DNA: TGTGCCAGTACTGCATACGACAATGAGCAGTTCTTC
V gene: TRBV19
D gene: NA
J gene: TRBJ2-1
clone size: NA

CDR3 protein: CASSVGLGLNTEAFF
CDR3 DNA: TGTGCCAGCAGCGTAGGCCTCGGGCTGAACACTGAAGCTTTCTTT
V gene: TRBV9
D gene: NA
J gene: TRBJ1-1
clone size: NA

CDR3 protein: CASSSDLADTQYF
CDR3 DNA: TGTGCCAGCAGCTCCGACCTGGCAGATACGCAGTATTTT
V gene: TRBV7-2
D gene: NA
J gene: TRBJ2-3
clone size: NA

CDR3 protein: CASSYLLNTEAFF
CDR3 DNA: TGTGCCAGCAGTTACCTTTTGAACACTGAAGCTTTCTTT
V gene: TRBV6-5
D gene: NA
J gene: TRBJ1-1
clone size: NA

CDR3 protein: CASSLSTDTQYF
CDR3 DNA: TGTGCCAGCAGTCTTAGCACAGATACGCAGTATTTT
V gene: TRBV19
D gene: NA
J gene: TRBJ2-3
clone size: NA

CDR3 protein: CASSFSGPTSYGYTF
CDR3 DNA: TGTGCCAGCAGCTTTTCAGGGCCAACCTCCTATGGCTACACCTTC
V gene: TRBV7-9
D gene: NA
J gene: TRBJ1-2
clone size: NA

CDR3 protein: CASSLVWGGDSPLHF
CDR3 DNA: TGTGCCAGCAGCTTAGTTTGGGGAGGGGATTCACCCCTCCACTTT
V gene: TRBV7-2
D gene: NA
J gene: TRBJ1-6
clone size: NA